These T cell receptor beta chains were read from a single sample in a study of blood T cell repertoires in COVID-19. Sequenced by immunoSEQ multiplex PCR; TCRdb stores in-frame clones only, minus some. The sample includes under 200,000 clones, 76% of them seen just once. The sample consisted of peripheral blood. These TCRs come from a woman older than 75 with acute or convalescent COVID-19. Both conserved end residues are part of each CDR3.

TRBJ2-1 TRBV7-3 CASSSGTSGAGEQFF
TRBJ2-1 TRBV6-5 CASEGGLSGSNEQFF
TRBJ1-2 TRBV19 CASSTDRDFSNYGYTF
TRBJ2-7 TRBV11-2 CASSLSQGYEQYF
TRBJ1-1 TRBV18 CASSPPATAEAFF
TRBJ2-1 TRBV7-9 CASSLEGGRNTRYNEQFF
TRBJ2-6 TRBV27 CASTPGQGALGANVLTF
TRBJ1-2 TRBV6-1 CASSDDRGLESLGYTF
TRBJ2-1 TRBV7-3 CASSLRGSETYNEQFF
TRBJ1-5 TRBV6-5 CASSSTGGNQPQHF
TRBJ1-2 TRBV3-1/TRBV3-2 CASSQGPGNYGYTF
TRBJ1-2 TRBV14 CASSLPGLQGANYGYTF
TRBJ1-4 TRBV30 CAWSVGGSGLGEKLFF
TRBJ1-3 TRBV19 CASRRQGPWNTIYF
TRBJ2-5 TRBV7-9 CASRQSQETQYF
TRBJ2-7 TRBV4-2 CASSPSQGSYEQYF
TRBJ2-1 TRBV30 CAWGSGNEQFF
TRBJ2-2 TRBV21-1 CASSKARQGAPGELFF
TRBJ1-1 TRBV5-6 CASSLELEAFF
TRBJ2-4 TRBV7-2 CASSLTDRVNIQYF
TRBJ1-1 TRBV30 CAWSMGLGAEAFF
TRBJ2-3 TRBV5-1 CASSFRGLADTDTQYF
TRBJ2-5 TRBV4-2 CASSPQRGAQETQYF
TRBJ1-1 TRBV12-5 CASGGTGGNTEAFF
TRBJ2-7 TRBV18 CASSQRETYEQYF
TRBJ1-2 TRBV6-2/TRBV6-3 CASSYWAGYGYTF
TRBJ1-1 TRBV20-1 CSVRQNTEAFF
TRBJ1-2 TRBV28 CASSSGQGANYGYTF
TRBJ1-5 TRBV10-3 CAISDGTGNQPQHF
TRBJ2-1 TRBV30 CAWSDTGINEQFF
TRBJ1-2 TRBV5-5 CASSLPWRENYGYTF
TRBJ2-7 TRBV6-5 CASSPLGTSGNEQYF
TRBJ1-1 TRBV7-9 CASSMTGAVEAFF
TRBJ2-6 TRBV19 CATPRDSGANVLTF
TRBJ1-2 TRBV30 CAWTRTGAGYTF
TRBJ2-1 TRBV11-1 CASSSDPSGSYNEQFF
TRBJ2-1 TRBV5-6 CASSLPGLAGGQREQFF
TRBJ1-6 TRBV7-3 CASSPSGTGNSPLHF
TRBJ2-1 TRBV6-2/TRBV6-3 CASSYPLLGAGGRNEQFF
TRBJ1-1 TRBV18 CASSLGTGVFGTEAFF
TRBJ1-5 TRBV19 CASSSQSPGQGSNQPQHF
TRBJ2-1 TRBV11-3 CASSKSGAEQFF
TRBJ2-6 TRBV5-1 CASRGAGANVLTF
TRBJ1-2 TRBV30 CAWSVDSGDYTF
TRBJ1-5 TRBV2 CASSANRGPNQPQHF